The clone carrying this TCR beta chain was found a few times. The target antigen is unknown. J gave up 5 bases and V 6 bases, and 6 bases lay outside the gene matches. The germline V gene has CDR1 MNHEY and CDR2 SVGAGI. This CDR3 spans 13 amino acids. Profiled with immunoSEQ multiplex PCR; TCRdb holds only in-frame clones, not every one. The sample holds under 200,000 clones, over 85% seen once. This entry belongs to a study of cytomegalovirus exposure and HLA in healthy donors. Study-wide background: A later analysis reported the 120 or so validation repertoires used the same platform as the approximately 650 first-cohort repertoires. Study-wide findings and caveats: Among TCR beta chains, those listed as cytomegalovirus-associated numbered over 150. With high specificity and sensitivity, the classifier reportedly diagnosed cytomegalovirus status.

This clonotype was obtained from a woman aged 18-29 years in good health and CMV-seropositive. This chain joins TRBV6-5 and TRBJ1-2; 7 positions agree with TRBD1. Sequenced input: PBMCs. The CDR3 DNA sequence: TGTGCCAGCAGGGATAACAGGGGTTATGGCTACACCTTC. Amino acids: CASRDNRGYGYTF.